The clone carrying this T cell receptor (beta chain) occurred many times. Its antigen is not known. This sample is part of a study of T cell repertoires in cytomegalovirus infection. The overall study: Public TCR beta signature analysis indicated the presence of both CMV infection and matching HLA type.

TCRdb redid the calling of the reads with MiXCR, one entry per CDR3 protein. Seen here are approximately 600,000 distinct CDR3 sequences, roughly 42% observed once, and the top ten hold around 50%. Study-wide points: CMV carriers having the relevant HLA were flagged by cumulative public TCR beta family frequency. The study found HLA-C-restricted CMV-specific TCR beta clonotypes dominating the ex vivo response.

V dropped 5 bases and J dropped 3; count of bases not matched to a gene: 11. The CDR3 length is 17 residues. CDR1 and CDR2 from the germline V gene are SGHTA and FQGNSA. The chain uses TRBV7-2 and TRBJ2-3, with 10 nucleotides matching TRBD2. This sequence originates from a human donor in good health (CMV status not recorded). Some clones in this sample may be carry-over from other donors' samples. The source was cultured PBMCs, collected from culture after CMV antigen stimulation. The CDR3 DNA is TGTGCCAGCAGCAAAAGGCTAGCGGGAGTCGGAACAGATACGCAGTATTTT. Protein: CASSKRLAGVGTDTQYF.